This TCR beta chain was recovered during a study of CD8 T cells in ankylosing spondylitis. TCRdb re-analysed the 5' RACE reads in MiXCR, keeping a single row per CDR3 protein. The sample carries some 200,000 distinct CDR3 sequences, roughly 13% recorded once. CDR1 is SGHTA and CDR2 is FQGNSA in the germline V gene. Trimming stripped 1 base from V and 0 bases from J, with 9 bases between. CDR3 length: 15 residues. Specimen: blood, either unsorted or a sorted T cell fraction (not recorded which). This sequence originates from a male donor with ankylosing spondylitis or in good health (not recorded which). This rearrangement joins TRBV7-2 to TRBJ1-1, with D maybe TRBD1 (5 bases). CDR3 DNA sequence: TGTGCCAGCAGCTTAGACACAGGAATGAACACTGAAGCTTTCTTT. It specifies CASSLDTGMNTEAFF. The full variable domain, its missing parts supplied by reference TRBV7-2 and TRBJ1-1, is GAGVSQSPSNKVTEKGKDVELRCDPISGHTALYWYRQSLGQGLEFLIYFQGNSAPDKSGLPSDRFSAERTGGSVSTLTIQRTQQEDSAVYLCASSLDTGMNTEAFFGQGTRLTVV.